These T cell receptor beta chains were read from a single sample in a study of breast tumors, draining lymph nodes, adjacent tissues. TCRdb passed the multiplex PCR reads through MiXCR, listing each CDR3 protein once. The data show 190,000 or so distinct CDR3 sequences, with approximately 33% seen just once and over 4% held by the top ten. Material for sequencing was axillary lymph node tissue. Every receptor here comes from a female donor with breast cancer. Some clones in this sample may be carry-over from other donors' samples. The CDR3 runs from the conserved cysteine through the conserved F or W. Fields, in order: D gene, clone size, J gene, V gene, CDR3 DNA, CDR3 protein. The D gene is left open where the match is weak. Only some rows state a clone size, as once, few, many or a class for expanded clones.

D: TRBD1; size: few; J: TRBJ1-5; V: TRBV27; DNA: TGTGCCAGCAGTTTTTTCCCGGGACAGGGGTTGAGCAATCAGCCCCAGCATTTT; CDR3: CASSFFPGQGLSNQPQHF
D: NA; size: many; J: TRBJ1-2; V: TRBV24-1; DNA: TGTGCCACCAGTGATTCCCTACTGAATTTTGGCTACACCTTC; CDR3: CATSDSLLNFGYTF
D: NA; size: NA; J: TRBJ1-2; V: TRBV19; DNA: TGTGCCAGCAGCCTAGCTGCGAGGGGAGGCTACACCTTC; CDR3: CASSLAARGGYTF
D: TRBD1; size: NA; J: TRBJ2-7; V: TRBV7-6; DNA: TGTGCCAGCAGCCAGACAGGGCGGATGATCTACGAGCAGTACTTC; CDR3: CASSQTGRMIYEQYF
D: NA; size: many; J: TRBJ2-1; V: TRBV20-1; DNA: TGCAGTGCGAGGGACCTCTACAATGAGCAGTTCTTC; CDR3: CSARDLYNEQFF
D: NA; size: many; J: TRBJ2-7; V: TRBV18; DNA: TGTGCCAGCTCACCCCTCGGGGGATTCCCCTCCTACGAGCAGTACTTC; CDR3: CASSPLGGFPSYEQYF
D: TRBD1; size: many; J: TRBJ1-5; V: TRBV5-6; DNA: TGTGCCAGCAGCTTGATGGGGACAGGGAATCAGCCCCAGCATTTT; CDR3: CASSLMGTGNQPQHF
D: NA; size: many; J: TRBJ2-1; V: TRBV6-1; DNA: TGTGCCAGCAACCGTCACAATGAGCAGTTCTTC; CDR3: CASNRHNEQFF
D: NA; size: many; J: TRBJ2-1; V: TRBV11-2; DNA: TGTGCCAGCAGCTTACAGAGCGCGGGTGAGCAGTTCTTC; CDR3: CASSLQSAGEQFF
D: TRBD1; size: many; J: TRBJ1-6; V: TRBV16; DNA: TGTGCCAGCAGCATCGGGACAGAATCACATTCACCCCTCCACTTT; CDR3: CASSIGTESHSPLHF
D: TRBD2; size: NA; J: TRBJ2-7; V: TRBV20-1; DNA: TGCAGTGCTCCGACTAGCGGGAGGGCCTGGAGCTCCTACGAGCAGTACTTC; CDR3: CSAPTSGRAWSSYEQYF
D: NA; size: many; J: TRBJ2-7; V: TRBV5-1; DNA: TGCGCCAGCAGCGTTCAGGGAGGGGGGTCTTACGAGCAGTACTTC; CDR3: CASSVQGGGSYEQYF
D: TRBD1; size: NA; J: TRBJ2-7; V: TRBV7-7; DNA: TGTGCTAGCAGCCCTAGGGGGACAGGTTCCTACGAGCAGTACTTC; CDR3: CASSPRGTGSYEQYF
D: TRBD1; size: NA; J: TRBJ1-1; V: TRBV6-2/TRBV6-3; DNA: TGTGCCAGCAGTGCCCGCGGCAGGGGGCGGGGGACTGAAGCTTTCTTT; CDR3: CASSARGRGRGTEAFF
D: NA; size: many; J: TRBJ1-3; V: TRBV5-8; DNA: TGTGCCAGCAGCATCGGGGCTTACTCTGGAAACACCATATATTTT; CDR3: CASSIGAYSGNTIYF
D: TRBD1; size: many; J: TRBJ2-3; V: TRBV30; DNA: TGTGCCTCCGGGACAGACGGAGATACGCAGTATTTT; CDR3: CASGTDGDTQYF
D: NA; size: NA; J: TRBJ1-1; V: TRBV2; DNA: TGTGCCAGCGTCCGGTCCATGAACACTGAAGCTTTCTTT; CDR3: CASVRSMNTEAFF
D: NA; size: NA; J: TRBJ1-2; V: TRBV6-2/TRBV6-3; DNA: TGTGCCAGCAGACCGACAGTTAACTATGGCTACACCTTC; CDR3: CASRPTVNYGYTF
D: NA; size: many; J: TRBJ2-1; V: TRBV6-1; DNA: TGTGCCAGCAGCCCGCCACGGGACTTTTACAATGAGCAGTTCTTC; CDR3: CASSPPRDFYNEQFF
D: NA; size: many; J: TRBJ2-1; V: TRBV2; DNA: NA; CDR3: CASSILAGGSGEQFF
D: NA; size: NA; J: TRBJ2-6; V: TRBV20-1; DNA: TGCAGTGCTAGTCAATCCCGGGCCAACGTCCTGACTTTC; CDR3: CSASQSRANVLTF
D: NA; size: many; J: TRBJ2-7; V: TRBV6-5; DNA: TGTGCCAGCAGTATAGCGAGGAGCTCCTACGAGCAGTACTTC; CDR3: CASSIARSSYEQYF
D: TRBD1; size: NA; J: TRBJ1-5; V: TRBV20-1; DNA: TGCAGTGCTACGGACAGGGTTGATAGCACTCAGCCCCAGCGTTTT; CDR3: CSATDRVDSTQPQRF
D: NA; size: NA; J: TRBJ1-1; V: TRBV6-5; DNA: TGTGCCAGCAGTTACTGGGGGGCTGAAGCTTTCTTT; CDR3: CASSYWGAEAFF
D: NA; size: NA; J: TRBJ1-4; V: TRBV6-1; DNA: TGTGCCAGCACCCCAGGTAGAGCCCCTCGGGCTAATGAAAAACTGTTTTTT; CDR3: CASTPGRAPRANEKLFF
D: NA; size: many; J: TRBJ2-1; V: TRBV19; DNA: TGTGCCAGTAGTATGAATGGCGGGATAATAGTGAATGAGCAGTTCTTC; CDR3: CASSMNGGIIVNEQFF
D: NA; size: NA; J: TRBJ1-1; V: TRBV25-1; DNA: TGTGCCAGCAGTTGGGGGCAGGGAGGTAACACTGAAGCTTTCTTT; CDR3: CASSWGQGGNTEAFF
D: NA; size: NA; J: TRBJ2-3; V: TRBV9; DNA: TGTGCCAGCAGCCAGAGAAGGGTTGATACGCAGTATTTT; CDR3: CASSQRRVDTQYF
D: NA; size: NA; J: TRBJ1-5; V: TRBV25-1; DNA: TGTGCCAGCAGCCAAGACGTTAATCAGCCCCAGCATTTT; CDR3: CASSQDVNQPQHF
D: NA; size: many; J: TRBJ1-2; V: TRBV10-2; DNA: TGCGCCAGCAGTGAGTCGTACAGGGCCCGTGGCTACACCTTC; CDR3: CASSESYRARGYTF
D: TRBD1; size: many; J: TRBJ2-1; V: TRBV19; DNA: TGTGCCAGTAGTATAGTAGGCAGGGGGTCTAACAATGAGCAGTTCTTC; CDR3: CASSIVGRGSNNEQFF
D: NA; size: many; J: TRBJ1-4; V: TRBV20-1; DNA: TGCAGTGCTAGAGGAAGAACAGGAACGTCTTTTCGGAGTAATGAAAAACTGTTTTTT; CDR3: CSARGRTGTSFRSNEKLFF
D: TRBD1; size: many; J: TRBJ2-7; V: TRBV5-6; DNA: TGTGCCAGCAGCGTACCGACAGGGACGACTACGAAGCAGTACTTC; CDR3: CASSVPTGTTTKQYF
D: TRBD1; size: many; J: TRBJ2-2; V: TRBV3-1; DNA: TGTGCCAGCAGCCGCCGGGACAGTAACACCGGGGAGCTGTTTTTT; CDR3: CASSRRDSNTGELFF
D: NA; size: many; J: TRBJ2-3; V: TRBV20-1; DNA: TGCAGTGCTCAGCGACATTCTAGCACAGATACGCAGTATTTT; CDR3: CSAQRHSSTDTQYF
D: NA; size: many; J: TRBJ2-1; V: TRBV7-2; DNA: TGTGCCAGCAGCTTGATGGGACCCCCGGGCGGGCAGTTCTTC; CDR3: CASSLMGPPGGQFF
D: TRBD1; size: NA; J: TRBJ1-1; V: TRBV30; DNA: TGTGCCTGGAGCGACGGGACAGAGAACACTGAAGCTTTCTTT; CDR3: CAWSDGTENTEAFF
D: TRBD2; size: NA; J: TRBJ2-3; V: TRBV9; DNA: TGTGCCAGCAGCGCTGCCGGGACTATCCTCCGTTATACGCAGTATTTT; CDR3: CASSAAGTILRYTQYF
D: TRBD2; size: NA; J: TRBJ2-1; V: TRBV6-2/TRBV6-3; DNA: TGTGCCAGCAGTTACCTGGGAGGGGCGGCGGGAGGCTCCTACAATGAGCAGTTCTTC; CDR3: CASSYLGGAAGGSYNEQFF
D: TRBD1; size: NA; J: TRBJ1-3; V: TRBV7-6; DNA: TGTGCCAGCAGCGCCCGACAGGGGACGGGAGACACCATATATTTT; CDR3: CASSARQGTGDTIYF
D: TRBD2; size: few; J: TRBJ2-1; V: TRBV10-2; DNA: TGCGCCAGCAGTGGACTAGCAGGCAATGAGCAGCTCTTC; CDR3: CASSGLAGNEQLF
D: NA; size: many; J: TRBJ1-4; V: TRBV20-1; DNA: TGCAGTGCTAGTCCGGGGGCTTTTAATGAAAAACTGTTTTTT; CDR3: CSASPGAFNEKLFF